The 17 T cell receptor beta chains below all came from one sample that was sequenced in a study of regulatory T cells in long-lasting Graves disease. To make TCR beta libraries, researchers used iRepertoire HTBI primers and Arm-PCR of CDR3 regions. TCRdb fed the multiplex PCR reads into MiXCR, producing one record per CDR3 protein. This table has more than 400,000 distinct CDR3 sequences, roughly 15% appearing once. Time point of the sample: newly diagnosed GD, antithyroid drugs for less than 3 months. RNA extracted from PBMCs served as the sequencing template. This same sample was also taken into another study, of T cells in Graves' hyperthyroidism and ophthalmopathy.

Source: peripheral blood mononuclear cells (PBMCs), taken at new diagnosis, from a patient treated with antithyroid drugs. All receptors come from a woman in her thirties with Graves disease.

This clonotype was counted ten times or more. The chain joins TRBV20-1 to TRBJ1-2, with TRBD1 matching over 10 bases. This CDR3 spans 13 amino acids. Losses at the gene ends were 4 bases for V and 5 bases for J; bases not matched to a gene: 4. The germline gives CDR1 DFQATT, CDR2 SNEGSKA (reference sequence). The CDR3 bases are TGCAGTGCTAAGAGGACAGGGGGGTATGGCTACACCTTC. It codes for CSAKRTGGYGYTF.

This clonotype has at least ten counts. DNA of the CDR3: TGCAGTGCCCAGAGGGGATGGGATGAGCAGTTCTTC. Translating gives CSAQRGWDEQFF. The rearrangement uses TRBV20-1 and TRBJ2-1, with D perhaps given as TRBD1 or TRBD2 (5 bases each). V was clipped by 6 bases and J by 8 bases, with 14 bases between them. The CDR3 is 12 amino acids. CDR1 is DFQATT and CDR2 is SNEGSKA in the germline V gene (reference sequence).

This clonotype was observed a handful of times. The chain combines TRBV30 with TRBJ2-1; D possibly corresponds to TRBD2 (6 bases). The germline V and J ends were trimmed by 1 base and 10 bases, with 20 bases remaining between them. The length of the CDR3 is 15 residues. Per the germline V gene, CDR1 is GTSNPN and CDR2 is SVGIG (reference sequence). The CDR3 coding sequence is TGTGCCTGGAGTGGGAGGGGATCTTGGCCACAGGAGCAGTTCTTC. It is translated as CAWSGRGSWPQEQFF.

This clonotype has ten or more counts. This chain uses TRBV27 with TRBJ2-3, with 10 nucleotides matching TRBD2. The CDR3 spans 14 residues. Germline V lookup: CDR1 MNHEY, CDR2 SMNVEV (reference sequence). Losses at the gene ends were 5 bases for V and 4 bases for J; bases not matched to a gene: 3. The chain's CDR3 is CASSLAGAPDTQYF. The CDR3 DNA is TGTGCCAGCAGTCTAGCGGGAGCCCCAGATACGCAGTATTTT.

The sample holds many counts of this clonotype. The rearrangement uses TRBV10-1 and TRBJ1-5, with D maybe TRBD1 (5 bases). The CDR3 is made up of 13 amino acids. The V end was cut by 5 bases, the J end by 9 bases, with 14 bases between. CDR1 is WNHNN and CDR2 is SYGVQD in the germline V gene (reference sequence). In nucleotides, the CDR3 is TGCGCCAGCAGTTCAGAGGTCGGGGGGCCCCAGCATTTT. This encodes CASSSEVGGPQHF.

The sample holds a few counts of this clonotype. The V call is TRBV4-1, the J call TRBJ2-1; the match to TRBD2 covers 9 bases. The CDR3 runs to 20 residues. V lost 2 bases and J lost 3; bases outside the gene matches: 17. The germline V gene encodes CDR1 MGHRA and CDR2 YSYEKL. This CDR3 reads CASSQKGASGNILGYNEQFF. The CDR3 region has the DNA TGCGCCAGCAGCCAAAAGGGGGCTAGCGGGAACATACTGGGCTACAATGAGCAGTTCTTC.

V and J are TRBV19 and TRBJ2-1; possible D gene TRBD2, 6 bases. Per the germline V gene, CDR1 is LNHDA and CDR2 is SQIVND (reference sequence). Trimming left V 3 bases short and J 9 bases short, with 12 bases between. CDR3 length: 13 residues. DNA for the CDR3: TGTGCCAGTAGTATGCCCACTAGCACTGAGCAGTTCTTC. Protein product: CASSMPTSTEQFF.

J is TRBJ2-1 and V is TRBV28, with 10 bases lining up with TRBD2. In germline, CDR1 is MDHEN, CDR2 SYDVKM. The V and J ends lost 4 bases and 0 bases, in that order; junction bases with no gene match: 18. The CDR3 totals 21 residues. CDR3 DNA sequence: TGTGCCAGCAGTTCCCTTAGGTCTAGCGGGAGTCACACTAGCTCCTACAATGAGCAGTTCTTC. Translating gives CASSSLRSSGSHTSSYNEQFF.

This clonotype was recorded many times. The chain has TRBV11-2 and TRBJ1-1; D remains ambiguous. This CDR3 spans 15 amino acids. Trimming removed 5 bases at V and 8 bases at J, with 21 bases between. CDR1 is SGHAT and CDR2 is FQNNGV in the germline V gene. The CDR3 nucleotides read TGTGCCAGCAGCCGGACCATCCGCCCTCCTTCCGAAGCTTTCTTT. Translating it yields CASSRTIRPPSEAFF.

This clonotype showed up just a few times. The V and J genes are TRBV7-6 and TRBJ2-3, with a tentative D call TRBD1 (6 bases). The germline gives CDR1 SGHVS, CDR2 FNYEAQ. Between the trimmed V and J ends, which lost 5 bases and 14 bases, there was a span of 17 bases. The CDR3 spans 12 residues. This CDR3 is CASSLTGTPRYF. The CDR3, as DNA: TGTGCCAGCAGCCTGACCGGGACACCACGGTATTTT.

This clonotype was seen many times. This rearrangement joins TRBV28 to TRBJ2-6; tentative D call: TRBD1 (5 bases). Trimming stripped 2 bases from V and 0 bases from J, with 11 bases between. The germline V gene encodes CDR1 MDHEN and CDR2 SYDVKM. CDR3 length equals 17 residues. This chain's CDR3 is CASSLMTTVSGANVLTF. In DNA form, the CDR3 reads TGTGCCAGCAGTTTAATGACGACAGTCTCTGGGGCCAACGTCCTGACTTTC.

This clonotype was detected many times. The rearrangement uses TRBV2 and TRBJ1-3; 7 bases align to TRBD1. The CDR3 runs 15 residues. V was pared by 5 bases and J by 2 bases, with 6 bases of the junction left unmatched. The germline CDR1 and CDR2 sequences are SNHLY and FYNNEI. CDR3: CASSPDRDAGNTIYF. CDR3 DNA sequence: TGTGCCAGCAGTCCTGACAGGGACGCTGGAAACACCATATATTTT.

This clonotype showed up just a few times. V usage is TRBV28 and J usage is TRBJ1-5, with D possibly being TRBD1 (5 bases). V lost 4 bases to trimming and J lost 4 bases, with 20 bases between them. Germline CDR1 and CDR2: MDHEN and SYDVKM. This CDR3 is built from 17 residues. The CDR3 DNA is TGTGCCAGCAGTTCTTCTCTGGTCCGGACAAATAATCAGCCCCAGCATTTT. It codes for CASSSSLVRTNNQPQHF.

There are many counts of this clonotype. This chain links TRBV28 with TRBJ2-3, with 12 bases matching TRBD2. Germline V CDR1 and CDR2: MDHEN, SYDVKM. CDR3 length equals 15 residues. V shed 5 bases, J shed 4 bases, and the junction held 4 bases outside the gene matches. DNA of the CDR3: TGTGCCAGCAGTAAACTAGCGGGAGGATCAGATACGCAGTATTTT. Its translation is CASSKLAGGSDTQYF.

This clonotype has at least ten counts. The chain uses TRBV20-1 and TRBJ2-7; 10 nucleotides line up with TRBD2. CDR3 length: 16 amino acids. CDR1 and CDR2 (germline): DFQATT, SNEGSKA (reference sequence). V shed 1 base, J shed 6 bases, and the junction held 12 bases outside the gene matches. CDR3 nucleotides: TGCAGTGCTAGAGTAAGGCTAGCGGGAGTCGGGGGCGAGCAGTACTTC. Residues: CSARVRLAGVGGEQYF.

This clonotype was seen many times. This chain uses TRBV15 with TRBJ2-7; D gene ambiguous. Trimming removed 3 bases from V and 2 bases from J, with 8 bases in between. CDR1 and CDR2 (germline): LNHNV, YYDKDF (reference sequence). CDR3 size: 13 residues. CDR3 DNA: TGTGCCACCAGCAGGTCCATGACCTACGAGCAGTACTTC. It specifies CATSRSMTYEQYF.

This clonotype was picked up a small number of times. CDR3 region: CASKGGLARGQDEQYF. The CDR3 DNA reads TGTGCCAGCAAGGGAGGACTAGCGAGGGGTCAGGACGAGCAGTACTTC. The genes are TRBV6-1 and TRBJ2-7, with 9 bases lining up with TRBD2. Looked up from germline, CDR1 is MNHNS and CDR2 is SASEGT. CDR3 length: 16 amino acids. V trimming: 7 bases; J trimming: 5 bases; junction bases outside the gene matches: 15.